What follows are 10 T cell receptor beta chains derived from one specimen sequenced in a study of T cells after posttransplantation cyclophosphamide. Cyclophosphamide on days +3 and +4 followed busulfan-fludarabine conditioning and a marrow graft. Sequencing used immunoSEQ multiplex PCR; TCRdb keeps in-frame clones, though not all of them. Altogether some 12,000 clones were found in the sample, and no singletons occur. Source: PBMCs, taken after allogeneic stem cell transplant with posttransplant cyclophosphamide. The receptors were gathered from a female patient aged 40-50 years who received an allogeneic stem cell transplant from a related donor, was CMV-positive, and had acute GVHD only. Some of the T cells might come from the graft donor.

This clone was recorded at least ten times. The chain recombines TRBV6-1 with TRBJ1-3; 7 nucleotides align to TRBD1. CDR3 size: 14 residues. CDR1 MNHNS and CDR2 SASEGT come from the germline V gene. V lost 3 bases to trimming and J lost 2 bases; unmatched junction nucleotides: 1. Here the CDR3 reads CASSEGTAGNTIYF. The DNA of the CDR3 is TGTGCCAGCAGTGAGGGGACAGCTGGAAACACCATATATTTT.

This clone was detected a few times. The chain has TRBV5-4 and TRBJ2-2; maybe TRBD1 (6 bases). Germline V gene lookup returns CDR1 SGHNT and CDR2 YYREEE (reference sequence). Between the trimmed V and J ends, which lost 0 bases and 8 bases, there was a span of 11 bases. This CDR3 is built from 14 residues. CDR3 bases: TGTGCCAGCAGCTTGGGACAGGTTTCGGGGGAGCTGTTTTTT. It encodes CASSLGQVSGELFF.

This clone was counted many times. The rearrangement uses TRBV19 and TRBJ1-1; no clear D. The CDR3 extends over 15 amino acids. Trimming pared 3 bases from V and 1 base from J, leaving 12 bases between. Germline V gene sequence: CDR1 LNHDA, CDR2 SQIVND (reference sequence). The CDR3 spells CASSIAGVGNTEAFF. The CDR3 DNA sequence: TGTGCCAGTAGTATTGCGGGAGTCGGGAACACTGAAGCTTTCTTT.

This clone was seen ten or more times. J is TRBJ2-1 and V is TRBV6-5; 13 bases align to TRBD2. This CDR3 comprises 15 residues. Trimming cost V 4 bases and J 5 bases; bases outside gene matches: 2. Germline CDR1 and CDR2: MNHEY and SVGAGI. The CDR3 nucleotides are TGTGCCAGCAGTTTACTAGCGGGAGGGAACAATGAGCAGTTCTTC. This gives the protein CASSLLAGGNNEQFF.

This clone was counted between two and nine times. The chain links TRBV9 to TRBJ2-2; 9 bases match TRBD1. V gave up 3 bases and J gave up 6 bases; unmatched junction bases: 6. Germline V gene lookup returns CDR1 SGDLS and CDR2 YYNGEE. The CDR3 covers 15 residues. The CDR3 DNA is TGTGCCAGCAGCGGGGGGACAGGGTTCTCCGGGGAGCTGTTTTTT. It specifies CASSGGTGFSGELFF.

This clone was seen repeatedly, ten times or more. V gene TRBV21-1 combines with J gene TRBJ1-1; the table assigns TRBD1, which was not confirmed against the DNA. TRBV21-1 is annotated as a pseudogene. The CDR3 is made up of 18 amino acids. DNA for the CDR3: TGTGCCATCTCTGGGGTGGACAGGGGAACGGGCATGAACACTGAAGCTTTCTTT. Its translation is CAISGVDRGTGMNTEAFF.

The chain has TRBV29-1 and TRBJ1-2; D may be TRBD1 (6 bases). The germline gives CDR1 SQVTM, CDR2 ANQGSEA. V dropped 4 bases and J dropped 5 bases, with 14 bases sitting between them. The CDR3 totals 13 residues. The CDR3 DNA reads as TGCAGCGTTGCGGGGGGCGCGATTTATGGCTACACCTTC. Protein product: CSVAGGAIYGYTF.

This clone was seen many times. The chain recombines TRBV2 with TRBJ2-2; 7 bases fit TRBD2. CDR3 length: 14 amino acids. V was pared by 9 bases and J by 3 bases, with 7 bases of the junction left unmatched. Germline V gene data show CDR1 as SNHLY and CDR2 as FYNNEI. CDR3 DNA sequence: TGTGCCAGGTCTGGGCGGGAGTACACCGGGGAGCTGTTTTTT. Protein product: CARSGREYTGELFF.

The table lists this clone with a few counts. A much larger clone sits a single nucleotide away, making a read error possible. The sample contains more than one DNA sequence encoding this CDR3. The CDR3 bases are TGCGCCAGCAGACACGCTTGGGAGGGGGGCAATGAGCAGTTCTTC. This translates into CASRHAWEGGNEQFF. The V call is TRBV5-1, the J call TRBJ2-1; D perhaps matches TRBD2 (7 bases). CDR1 and CDR2 (germline): SGHRS, YFSETQ. The CDR3 consists of 15 residues. Trimming left V 5 bases short and J 6 bases short, with 18 bases between.

Many counts were recorded for this clone. CDR3 loop: CASSPTGSEDEKLFF. CDR3 bases: TGTGCCAGCAGTCCAACAGGGTCAGAGGATGAAAAACTGTTTTTT. The rearrangement uses TRBV6-1 and TRBJ1-4; possible D gene TRBD1, 6 bases. This CDR3 has 15 amino acids. V was pared by 5 bases and J by 6 bases, with 16 bases between. Germline V gene data show CDR1 as MNHNS and CDR2 as SASEGT.